The 15 T cell receptor beta chains below all came from one sample that was sequenced in a study of blood T cells in healthy people across ages. Through a sample-barcoded 5' primer and a J-beta primer mix, a second PCR was run for roughly 6 to 11 cycles. From the 5' RACE reads, TCRdb called clonotypes with MiXCR, one entry per CDR3 protein. The sample lists about 1.6 million distinct CDR3 sequences; roughly a third were seen once. Material for sequencing was blood. The source is a woman younger than 45 in good health.

This clonotype was observed a handful of times. This sequence joins TRBV29-1 and TRBJ2-1, with D perhaps TRBD1 or TRBD2 (5 bases each). V lost 1 base and J lost 8, with 9 bases in between. Germline V gene sequence: CDR1 SQVTM, CDR2 ANQGSEA. This CDR3 comprises 12 residues. This CDR3 reads CSVEGRGDEQFF. Written as DNA, the CDR3 is TGCAGCGTTGAAGGAAGAGGGGATGAGCAGTTCTTC.

For this clonotype: Given a much more abundant clone one base away, this may be a read error. Lacking the conserved final phenylalanine or tryptophan, this CDR3 likely reflects a read error. This chain connects TRBV4-1 to TRBJ2-1; weak D call: TRBD2 (6 bases). The V gene's germline CDR1 is MGHRA and CDR2 YSYEKL. V was cut by 0 bases and J by 2 bases, with 14 bases left in between. The CDR3 length is 17 residues. CDR3 sequence: CASSQDWSGQTYNEQFV. The CDR3 region has the DNA TGCGCCAGCAGCCAAGATTGGAGCGGGCAAACCTACAATGAGCAGTTCGTC.

In this sample, this clonotype turned up a few times. The rearrangement joins TRBV21-1 to TRBJ2-7. TRBV21-1 is a recognized pseudogene. The CDR3 covers 15 residues. In DNA, the CDR3 is TGTGCCAGCAGCGGAGAGGACAGGACCTCCTACGAGCAGTACTTC. It encodes CASSGEDRTSYEQYF.

The genes are TRBV20-1 and TRBJ1-1, with D possibly being TRBD1 (6 bases). There are 13 residues in the CDR3. The germline V and J ends were trimmed by 4 bases and 5 bases, with 14 bases remaining between them. Germline-derived CDR1 and CDR2 are DFQATT and SNEGSKA (reference sequence). The CDR3 nucleotides read TGCAGTGCTAAGTGGGGGGCCGGGACTGAAGCTTTCTTT. Translating it yields CSAKWGAGTEAFF.

Only a few counts were recorded for this clonotype. This rearrangement joins TRBV7-2 to TRBJ1-2, with a weak D call TRBD1 (5 bases). CDR3 length: 15 amino acids. V lost 4 bases and J 6 bases, leaving 18 bases between the germline ends. Germline CDR1 is SGHTA and CDR2 is FQGNSA. This chain's CDR3 is CASSSRGQGGNGYTF. The CDR3 bases are TGTGCCAGCAGCTCCCGTGGGCAGGGCGGCAATGGCTACACCTTC.

This chain joins TRBV20-1 and TRBJ1-1; weak D call: TRBD1 (5 bases). CDR3 length: 16 amino acids. V lost 0 bases and J 5 bases, leaving 19 bases between the germline ends. CDR1 and CDR2 from the germline V gene are DFQATT and SNEGSKA (reference sequence). The CDR3 reads CSARDRKGAGGTEAFF. The CDR3 bases are TGCAGTGCTAGAGATAGGAAAGGGGCCGGTGGGACTGAAGCTTTCTTT.

The chain combines TRBV6-5 with TRBJ2-3, with 8 bases fitting TRBD1. The junction had 6 bases not matched to a gene; V was cut back by 5 bases and J by 2 bases. Germline V gene lookup returns CDR1 MNHEY and CDR2 SVGAGI. The CDR3 consists of 15 residues. In DNA form, the CDR3 reads TGTGCCAGCAGTCAATGGACAGGGACCACAGATACGCAGTATTTT. The encoded protein is CASSQWTGTTDTQYF.

The chain joins TRBV4-1 to TRBJ2-5; 12 bases line up with TRBD2. With 3 bases clipped from V and 5 bases from J, the junction kept 10 bases outside the gene matches. CDR3 length: 17 amino acids. Germline CDR1 MGHRA, CDR2 YSYEKL. The DNA of the CDR3 is TGCGCCAGCAGCCAGGGAGACCTAGCGGGGGGGTGGGAGACCCAGTACTTC. It translates to CASSQGDLAGGWETQYF.

This clonotype was counted many times. The gene calls are TRBV20-1 and TRBJ1-2; TRBD1 agrees at 9 bases. The length of the CDR3 is 16 residues. CDR1 is DFQATT and CDR2 is SNEGSKA in the germline V gene (reference sequence). The trim removed 4 bases at V and 4 bases at J, leaving 13 bases unmatched. The CDR3 here is CSATTTPGQGSYGYTF. DNA for the CDR3: TGCAGTGCTACCACTACCCCGGGACAGGGCTCCTATGGCTACACCTTC.

This clonotype was counted a single time. This chain's CDR3 is CASIQRGLLDTQYF. CDR3 nucleotide sequence: TGTGCCAGCATTCAACGGGGACTTTTAGATACGCAGTATTTT. V usage is TRBV6-1 and J usage is TRBJ2-3; weak D call: TRBD2 (6 bases). The germline V gene has CDR1 MNHNS and CDR2 SASEGT. The CDR3 has 14 residues. With 7 bases removed from V and 5 bases from J, the gap between germline ends came to 16 bases.

This clonotype came up a few times. The chain combines TRBV4-1 with TRBJ1-6, with D tentatively TRBD1 (5 bases). Germline V CDR1 and CDR2: MGHRA, YSYEKL. This CDR3 region has 19 residues. V lost 1 base, J lost 0 bases, and 16 bases lay in between. CDR3 bases: TGCGCCAGCAGCCAAGTCCCGGACACCCACCGCTCCTATAATTCACCCCTCCACTTT. This translates into CASSQVPDTHRSYNSPLHF.

V usage is TRBV4-1 and J usage is TRBJ1-2; a weak D match, TRBD1 (5 bases). V was clipped by 2 bases and J by 2 bases, with 9 bases between them. The CDR3 sequence is 14 residues long. Per germline, CDR1 MGHRA and CDR2 YSYEKL. The CDR3 DNA is TGCGCCAGCAGCCAATTACAGGTCAACTATGGCTACACCTTC. Translation: CASSQLQVNYGYTF.

This clonotype appeared a few times. This rearrangement joins TRBV11-2 to TRBJ2-6; D is undetermined. The CDR3 runs to 16 residues. Germline V gene lookup returns CDR1 SGHAT and CDR2 FQNNGV. The ends were cut back, 6 bases at V and 2 bases at J, with 14 bases in the middle. The CDR3 bases are TGTGCCAGCAGAGAGCCGGGCGGAGCTGGGGCCAACGTCCTGACTTTC. It encodes CASREPGGAGANVLTF.

About this clonotype itself: A read error may produce the germline difference seen at one junction end. J is TRBJ2-7 and V is TRBV29-1; D call uncertain. Per germline, CDR1 SQVTM and CDR2 ANQGSEA. The CDR3 totals 11 residues. The CDR3 DNA reads as TGCAGCGTTGAATCCTCCTACGGGCAGTACTTC. It yields the protein CSVESSYGQYF.

The chain links TRBV9 to TRBJ2-7, with unresolved D. V lost 4 bases and J 3 bases, leaving 14 bases between the germline ends. Looked up from germline, CDR1 is SGDLS and CDR2 is YYNGEE. This CDR3 spans 14 amino acids. The CDR3 spells CASSPQADNYEQYF. The DNA for the CDR3 is TGTGCCAGCAGCCCTCAAGCAGATAACTACGAGCAGTACTTC.